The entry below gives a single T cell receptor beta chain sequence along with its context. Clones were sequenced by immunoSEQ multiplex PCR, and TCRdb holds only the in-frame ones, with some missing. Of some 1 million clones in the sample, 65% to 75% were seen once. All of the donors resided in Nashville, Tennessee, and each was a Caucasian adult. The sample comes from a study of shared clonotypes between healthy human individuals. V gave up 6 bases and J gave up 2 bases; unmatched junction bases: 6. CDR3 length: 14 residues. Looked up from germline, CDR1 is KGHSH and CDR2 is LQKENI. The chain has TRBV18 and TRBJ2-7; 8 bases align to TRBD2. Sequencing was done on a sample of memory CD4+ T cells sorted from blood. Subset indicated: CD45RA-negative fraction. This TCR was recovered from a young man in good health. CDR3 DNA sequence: TGTGCCAGCTCTCCGGGGGGGGCCCCCTACGAGCAGTACTTC. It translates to CASSPGGAPYEQYF.